These 13 T cell receptor beta chains came from one sample sequenced in a study of OX40 agonist ivuxolimab in advanced cancers. Clones were sequenced by immunoSEQ multiplex PCR, and TCRdb holds only the in-frame ones, with some missing. The table shows some 18,000 clones, with about 80% occurring only once. The sample in question was CD4+ or CD8+ T cells sorted from blood, obtained in a trial of the OX40 agonist ivuxolimab. The receptors were gathered from an adult with an advanced solid tumor such as melanoma, head and neck, liver or kidney cancer.

The chain has TRBV19 and TRBJ2-7; 8 bases align to TRBD2. CDR1 and CDR2 (germline): LNHDA, SQIVND (reference sequence). The CDR3 consists of 12 residues. V shed 9 bases, J shed 5 bases, and the junction held 6 bases outside the gene matches. The DNA of the CDR3 is TGTGCCAGCCGGGGGGGGTACCACGAGCAGTACTTC. Protein sequence: CASRGGYHEQYF.

The chain carries TRBV6-6 and TRBJ1-1; D is perhaps TRBD1 (5 bases). Trimming removed 5 bases at V and 10 bases at J, with 20 bases between. Germline loops: CDR1 MNHNY, CDR2 SVGAGI (reference sequence). The CDR3 length is 14 residues. The CDR3 sequence is CASSAPRDLRGAFF. The CDR3 region has the DNA TGTGCCAGCAGTGCCCCGCGGGACCTTCGAGGAGCTTTCTTT.

The chain joins TRBV28 to TRBJ1-1, with D uncertain. The V end was cut by 4 bases, the J end by 1 base, with 10 bases between. Germline V CDR1 and CDR2: MDHEN, SYDVKM. This CDR3 has 14 amino acids. The CDR3 loop is CASSSDEWNTEAFF. CDR3 nucleotides: TGTGCCAGCAGTTCTGACGAATGGAACACTGAAGCTTTCTTT.

The J gene is TRBJ1-1, the V gene TRBV19; the match to TRBD1 covers 7 bases. This CDR3 spans 14 amino acids. Trimming at V came to 3 bases and at J to 6 bases, leaving 7 bases not matched to a gene. Germline V gene sequence: CDR1 LNHDA, CDR2 SQIVND (reference sequence). CDR3 coding DNA: TGTGCCAGTAGTATCAGGGGACAGAGCGCTGAAGCTTTCTTT. Protein sequence: CASSIRGQSAEAFF.

This rearrangement joins TRBV9 to TRBJ1-6; D call uncertain. Trimming removed 1 base from V and 0 bases from J, with 5 bases in between. The CDR3 spans 15 residues. Germline V gene data show CDR1 as SGDLS and CDR2 as YYNGEE. CDR3 residues: CASSVSDSYNSPLHF. The CDR3 DNA sequence: TGTGCCAGCAGCGTAAGTGACTCCTATAATTCACCCCTCCACTTT.

The gene calls are TRBV7-2 and TRBJ1-6; D ambiguous. The CDR3 spans 15 residues. Germline CDR1 and CDR2: SGHTA and FQGNSA. Trimming removed 5 bases from V and 7 bases from J, with 15 bases in between. CDR3 sequence (DNA): TGTGCCAGCAGCGAGCTCTCCGGAACGAATTCACCCCTCCACTTT. This sequence encodes CASSELSGTNSPLHF.

The V and J genes are TRBV7-9 and TRBJ1-1; no clear D gene. There are 12 residues in the CDR3. V lost 8 bases and J lost 0, with 7 bases in between. Germline lookup yields CDR1 SEHNR and CDR2 FQNEAQ (reference sequence). CDR3 amino acids: CASPYLNTEAFF. The CDR3 bases are TGTGCCAGCCCGTACTTGAACACTGAAGCTTTCTTT.

CDR3 in amino acids: CAWSVFPGGSNQPQHF. CDR3 bases: TGTGCCTGGAGTGTATTTCCGGGGGGTAGCAATCAGCCCCAGCATTTT. The chain combines TRBV30 with TRBJ1-5, with D perhaps matching TRBD1 (5 bases). V was trimmed by 0 bases and J by 0 bases, leaving 12 bases between them. The length of the CDR3 is 16 residues. Per the germline V gene, CDR1 is GTSNPN and CDR2 is SVGIG (reference sequence).

The CDR3 region has the DNA TGTGCCAGCAGCTTACCTAAATGGGGGGGGTTAGCTGGGGCCAACGTCCTGACTTTC. Its protein product is CASSLPKWGGLAGANVLTF. The chain links TRBV7-8 to TRBJ2-6; 7 nucleotides line up with TRBD2. This CDR3 is built from 19 residues. CDR1 SGHVS and CDR2 FQNEAQ come from the germline V gene. V trimming: 2 bases; J trimming: 2 bases; junction bases outside the gene matches: 12.

The chain employs TRBV19 and TRBJ1-3, with D tentatively TRBD1 (5 bases). Trimming left V 2 bases short and J 0 bases short, with 17 bases between. The CDR3 covers 18 residues. Germline V gene lookup returns CDR1 LNHDA and CDR2 SQIVND (reference sequence). The chain's CDR3 is CASSIHMSRGVSGNTIYF. The CDR3 DNA reads TGTGCCAGTAGTATACATATGTCGCGGGGGGTCTCTGGAAACACCATATATTTT.

The chain links TRBV21-1 to TRBJ1-1; the DNA was not compared with TRBD1, the D call given in the table. TRBV21-1 constitutes a pseudogene. There are 22 residues in the CDR3. This CDR3 reads CASSKGKVAGGKWGGMNTEAFF. The CDR3 region has the DNA TGTGCCAGCAGCAAAGGGAAGGTGGCAGGGGGCAAATGGGGCGGGATGAACACTGAAGCTTTCTTT.

This chain links TRBV2 with TRBJ1-6; D is perhaps TRBD1 (5 bases). This CDR3 has 15 amino acids. Trimming took 2 bases from V and 9 from J, leaving 14 bases between them. Germline V lookup: CDR1 SNHLY, CDR2 FYNNEI. CDR3 region: CASSEFRQGGSPLHF. In nucleotides, the CDR3 is TGTGCCAGCAGTGAATTTAGGCAGGGAGGTTCACCCCTCCACTTT.

This chain uses TRBV19 with TRBJ1-4; 8 bases map to TRBD1. CDR1 is LNHDA and CDR2 is SQIVND in the germline V gene (reference sequence). V was pared by 6 bases and J by 6 bases, with 15 bases of the junction left unmatched. The CDR3 is 17 amino acids. CDR3 bases: TGTGCCAGTAGCCCCATATTCGACAGGGGAAGTGATGAAAAACTGTTTTTT. Translated: CASSPIFDRGSDEKLFF.